The subject of this entry is one TCR beta chain. There is no known antigen for this receptor. The sample holds no much larger clone one base away, and base qualities are not on file. The sample's treatment or condition label, decoded: oral pan-JAK inhibitor, 5-10 mg twice daily. Lesional scalp punch biopsies and peripheral blood were obtained from alopecia areata patients. PBMCs were separated by density centrifugation and stained for CD3, CD4 and CD8, after which CD4+ and CD8+ T cells were sorted on a FACSAria. The method was the immunoSEQ multiplex PCR assay. To provide template for TCR sequencing, every sample had RNA extracted and reverse transcribed into cDNA. First-strand cDNA was synthesized with SuperScript III using a 2:1 mix of oligo-dT and random hexamers. A synthetic immune receptor repertoire was used to gauge amplification bias, and whatever bias remained was removed computationally. From the authors' description of their analysis: Raw reads were preprocessed to remove errors, and CDR3 was defined according to IMGT conventions as the region from the conserved cysteine to phenylalanine. To get clonality, Shannon entropy was normalized by log2 of the number of productive unique TCRs and the result was subtracted from 1. Whether each scalp clone was CD4 or CD8 was inferred by checking scalp TCRbeta sequences against the CD4 and CD8 repertoires from sorted blood. TCRdb stores this immuneACCESS table with in-frame sequences only. Part of the clones is absent; in the studies checked, under half of the shortfall reflects unresolved V genes, and no reason is known for the rest. V and J calls and clone size are as listed in that table; D and trimming were resolved from the DNA. The sample includes roughly 100,000 clones, with 85% to 90% observed a single time. The leading ten clones occupy over 8.5% of the sample.

V gives up 0 bases and J gives up 0 bases, and the segment between their germline ends measures 5 bases. Taken from the germline V gene (reference sequence), the CDR1 and CDR2 loops are GTSNPN and SVGIG. The CDR3 numbers 14 residues from cysteine through phenylalanine. The only DNA kept is the CDR3, 42 bases in frame from the first base. This sample stems from a study of CD8+ T cells in alopecia areata (dated by TCRdb to the late 2010s). The study in broad terms: The treated patients took part in an open-label pilot trial in which moderate-to-severe alopecia areata was treated with oral tofacitinib at 5 to 10 mg twice daily. Tofacitinib was given for 6 to 18 months, followed by 6 months of follow-up off drug to assess delayed response and recurrence. Disease severity in treated patients was measured with the SALT score, which quantifies the percentage of affected scalp surface area. The study used high-throughput TCRbeta sequencing to examine T cell clonal expansion in alopecia areata, in both the C3H/HeJ mouse model and human patients. On the human side, TCRbeta sequencing was run on scalp tissue and on sorted CD4+ and CD8+ peripheral blood T cells from healthy controls and from alopecia areata patients with either patchy or totalis/universalis disease. Patients on tofacitinib were biopsied at baseline and after 4 and 24 weeks of treatment, and several of the patients also had a later scalp biopsy. Clonality in the scalp was compared among normal scalp (n=4), patchy alopecia areata scalp (n=8), and alopecia totalis/universalis scalp (n=8). RNA was obtained with the PAXgene miRNA kit for fixed scalp, the miRNeasy kit for PBMCs, and the RNeasy kit for mouse skin. immunoSEQ multiplex PCR using 35 Vbeta forward primers and 13 Jbeta reverse primers was used to amplify TCRbeta CDR3 regions.

General study outcomes and caveats: Because the treated cohort was small and had only one nonresponder, larger studies are needed to examine links between baseline CD8+ expansion and response. Compared with mice, TCR sequences shared between patients were less clear, possibly partly because of HLA diversity across the patient population. Lesional scalp, especially in alopecia totalis/universalis, showed higher clonality and more expanded CD8+ clones than normal scalp, suggesting antigenic drive. Tofacitinib significantly decreased scalp clonality and the number of expanded CD8+ clones among the top 100 scalp clones. Many expanded lesional clones persisted in scalp and blood during tofacitinib treatment, which may partly explain relapse after stopping treatment. Resident alphabeta T cells in normal human skin are also sequenced, complicating scalp TCR repertoire analysis, unlike mouse skin dominated by gammadelta T cells.

This clonotype was obtained from a human donor with alopecia areata. Rearrangement joined TRBV30 to TRBJ1-4; the D gene cannot be resolved reliably. Specimen: CD8+ T cells sorted from blood, collected between weeks 30 and 35, from a patient treated with tofacitinib. At the DNA level, the sequence is TGTGCCTGGAGTGTAGCTGCAACTAATGAAAAACTGTTTTTT. Translation gives CAWSVAATNEKLFF.